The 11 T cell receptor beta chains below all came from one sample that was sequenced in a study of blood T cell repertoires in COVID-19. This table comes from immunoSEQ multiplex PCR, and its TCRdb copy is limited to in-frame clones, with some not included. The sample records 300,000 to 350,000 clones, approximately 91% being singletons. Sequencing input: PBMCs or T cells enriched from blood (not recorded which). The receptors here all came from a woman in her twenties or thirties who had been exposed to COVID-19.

Here the CDR3 reads CASSPPDNPWEQYF. Written as DNA, the CDR3 is TGTGCCAGCAGTCCCCCGGACAACCCCTGGGAGCAGTACTTC. This chain uses TRBV2 with TRBJ2-7; TRBD1 is a possible D gene (5 bases). V lost 5 bases, J lost 7 bases, and 18 bases lay in between. The V gene's germline CDR1 is SNHLY and CDR2 FYNNEI. CDR3 length: 14 amino acids. Together with reference TRBV2 and TRBJ2-7, the CDR3 gives the full variable domain: EPEVTQTPSHQVTQMGQEVILRCVPISNHLYFYWYRQILGQKVEFLVSFYNNEISEKSEIFDDQFSVERPDGSNFTLKIRSTKLEDSAMYFCASSPPDNPWEQYFGPGTRLTVT.

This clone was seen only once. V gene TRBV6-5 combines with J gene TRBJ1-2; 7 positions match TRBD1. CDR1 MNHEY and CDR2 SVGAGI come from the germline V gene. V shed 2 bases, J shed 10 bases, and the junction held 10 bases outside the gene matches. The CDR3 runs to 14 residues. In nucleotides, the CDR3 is TGTGCCAGCAGTTACGTTGCTGGGACAGCCGCCTACACCTTC. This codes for CASSYVAGTAAYTF.

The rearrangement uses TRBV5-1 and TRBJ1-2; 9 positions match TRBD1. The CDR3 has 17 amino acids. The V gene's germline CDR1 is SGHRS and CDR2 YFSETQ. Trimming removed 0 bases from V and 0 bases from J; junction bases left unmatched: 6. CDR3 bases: TGCGCCAGCAGCTTGGTAGGGACAGGGCATGCTAACTATGGCTACACCTTC. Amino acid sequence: CASSLVGTGHANYGYTF.

CDR3 region: CASSPGTGAYGYTF. The CDR3 DNA sequence: TGTGCCAGCAGCCCCGGGACAGGGGCCTATGGCTACACCTTC. The V gene is TRBV3-1 (or the pseudogene TRBV3-2), the J gene TRBJ1-2; 10 bases agree with TRBD1. CDR3 size: 14 residues. Trimming took 4 bases from V and 4 from J; bases not matched to a gene: 3. The germline CDR1 and CDR2 sequences are LGHDT and YNNKEL (reference sequence).

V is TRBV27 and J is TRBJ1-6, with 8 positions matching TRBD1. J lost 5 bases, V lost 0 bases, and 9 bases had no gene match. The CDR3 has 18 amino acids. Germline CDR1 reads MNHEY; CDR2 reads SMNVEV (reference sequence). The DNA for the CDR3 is TGTGCCAGCAGTTTATCCCCCGGACAGGGTTTGAATAATTCACCCCTCCACTTT. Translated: CASSLSPGQGLNNSPLHF.

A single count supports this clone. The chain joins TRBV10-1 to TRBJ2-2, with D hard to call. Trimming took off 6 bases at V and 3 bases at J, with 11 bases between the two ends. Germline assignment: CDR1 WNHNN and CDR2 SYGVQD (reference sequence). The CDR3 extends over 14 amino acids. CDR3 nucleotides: TGCGCCAGCAGGCCCAAACTGGACACCGGGGAGCTGTTTTTT. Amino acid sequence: CASRPKLDTGELFF.

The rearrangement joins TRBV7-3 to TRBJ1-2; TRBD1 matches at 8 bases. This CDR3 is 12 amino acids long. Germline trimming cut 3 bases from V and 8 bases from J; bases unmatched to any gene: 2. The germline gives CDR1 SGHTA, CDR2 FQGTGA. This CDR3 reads CASSFGQGGYTF. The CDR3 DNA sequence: TGTGCCAGCAGCTTTGGACAGGGAGGCTACACCTTC. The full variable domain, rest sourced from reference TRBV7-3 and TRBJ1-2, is GAGVSQTPSNKVTEKGKYVELRCDPISGHTALYWYRQSLGQGPEFLIYFQGTGAADDSGLPNDRFFAVRPEGSVSTLKIQRTERGDSAVYLCASSFGQGGYTFGSGTRLTVV.

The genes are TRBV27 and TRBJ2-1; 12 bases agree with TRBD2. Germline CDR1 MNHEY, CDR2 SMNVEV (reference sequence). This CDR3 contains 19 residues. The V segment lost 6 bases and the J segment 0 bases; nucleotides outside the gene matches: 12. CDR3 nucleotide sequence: TGTGCCAGCAGCCCACTAGCGGGAGGAATGATTGGCTCCTACAATGAGCAGTTCTTC. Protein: CASSPLAGGMIGSYNEQFF.

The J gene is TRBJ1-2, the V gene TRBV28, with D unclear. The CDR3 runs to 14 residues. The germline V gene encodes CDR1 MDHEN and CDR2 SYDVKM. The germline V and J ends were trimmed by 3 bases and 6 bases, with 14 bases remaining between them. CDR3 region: CASSLAYERDGYTF. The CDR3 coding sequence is TGTGCCAGCAGTTTGGCCTACGAGCGGGATGGCTACACCTTC.

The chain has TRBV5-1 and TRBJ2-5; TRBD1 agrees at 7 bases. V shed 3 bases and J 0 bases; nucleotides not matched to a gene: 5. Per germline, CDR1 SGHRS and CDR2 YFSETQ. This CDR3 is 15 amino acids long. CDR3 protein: CASSWADRDQETQYF. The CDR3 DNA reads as TGCGCCAGCAGCTGGGCCGACAGGGACCAAGAGACCCAGTACTTC.

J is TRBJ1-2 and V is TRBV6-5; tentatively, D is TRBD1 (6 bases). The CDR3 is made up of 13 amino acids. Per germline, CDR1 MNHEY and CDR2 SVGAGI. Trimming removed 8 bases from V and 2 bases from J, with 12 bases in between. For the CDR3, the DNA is TGTGCCAGCTTGCGGGGGCCAAACTATGGCTACACCTTC. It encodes CASLRGPNYGYTF.